This passage covers 9 T cell receptor beta chains from one sample sequenced in a study of Ad26.COV2.S vaccination and SARS-CoV-2 variants. TCRdb keeps only in-frame clones here, not all; method: immunoSEQ multiplex PCR. The sample yields 43,000 or so clones, roughly 84% seen once. The sample here was peripheral blood, taken after recovery from COVID-19. These receptors came from a human donor who had recovered from COVID-19.

The rearrangement links TRBV6-5 to TRBJ1-2; 11 bases align to TRBD1. The CDR3 loop spans 14 amino acids. Germline V lookup: CDR1 MNHEY, CDR2 SVGAGI. Trimming at V came to 6 bases and at J to 4 bases, leaving 4 bases not matched to a gene. This CDR3 reads CASRDRGRLYGYTF. DNA of the CDR3: TGTGCCAGCAGGGACAGGGGGCGTCTCTATGGCTACACCTTC.

The chain uses TRBV10-1 and TRBJ2-3; tentatively, D is TRBD2 (6 bases). V lost 4 bases, J lost 4 bases, and 12 bases lay in between. The CDR3 extends over 14 amino acids. The germline V gene encodes CDR1 WNHNN and CDR2 SYGVQD (reference sequence). DNA for the CDR3: TGCGCCAGCAGTGTTGTGGGGGAGGCAGATACGCAGTATTTT. Protein sequence: CASSVVGEADTQYF.

The chain has TRBV28 and TRBJ1-6, with D uncertain. CDR1 is MDHEN and CDR2 is SYDVKM in the germline V gene. There are 14 residues in the CDR3. V was shortened by 11 bases and J by 10 bases, with 21 bases between the two germline ends. For the CDR3, the DNA is TGTGCCTGCCCCCGGAGCACTCCAAACTCACCCCTCCACTTT. Encoded protein: CACPRSTPNSPLHF.

The chain has TRBV28 and TRBJ1-2, with unresolved D. V lost 1 base, J lost 5 bases, and 14 bases lay in between. Germline V gene lookup returns CDR1 MDHEN and CDR2 SYDVKM. The CDR3 consists of 15 residues. In DNA, the CDR3 is TGTGCCAGCAGTTTATCTCATGGGAGAAATTATGGCTACACCTTC. Translating gives CASSLSHGRNYGYTF.

The V gene is TRBV6-5, the J gene TRBJ1-5, with D maybe TRBD1 (5 bases). Germline values: CDR1 MNHEY, CDR2 SVGAGI. Trimming removed 7 bases from V and 6 bases from J, with 19 bases in between. The CDR3 has 15 residues. CDR3 amino acids: CASIPPGTRSQPQHF. The CDR3 DNA reads TGTGCCAGCATTCCCCCTGGGACCCGGAGTCAGCCCCAGCATTTT.

In this sample, this clone turned up a few times. The chain carries TRBV11-2 and TRBJ2-1; 10 bases match TRBD2. This CDR3 spans 15 amino acids. Germline values: CDR1 SGHAT, CDR2 FQNNGV. With V trimmed by 5 bases and J by 4 bases, 5 bases remained unmatched. CDR3 in DNA: TGTGCCAGCAGCACCCGGACTAGCGGATACAATGAGCAGTTCTTC. Translation: CASSTRTSGYNEQFF.

CDR3 residues: CASSLGANYGYTF. The CDR3, as DNA: TGTGCCAGCAGTTTAGGGGCCAACTATGGCTACACCTTC. The V gene is TRBV12-3 or TRBV12-4, the J gene TRBJ1-2; D remains unclear. This CDR3 has 13 amino acids. V shed 1 base and J shed 2 bases, with 5 bases lying between them.

The table lists this clone with a count of one. This chain connects TRBV15 to TRBJ1-1; a weak D match, TRBD1 (5 bases). Germline V gives CDR1 LNHNV, CDR2 YYDKDF (reference sequence). V was shortened by 1 base and J by 7 bases, with 13 bases between the two germline ends. The CDR3 has 14 amino acids. This CDR3 is CATSRGQWRGEAFF. The CDR3 DNA follows: TGTGCCACCAGCAGAGGACAATGGAGGGGTGAAGCTTTCTTT.

The chain recombines TRBV6-5 with TRBJ2-1; no firm D call. Germline-derived CDR1 and CDR2 are MNHEY and SVGAGI. CDR3 length: 14 amino acids. Trimming pared 6 bases from V and 9 bases from J, leaving 18 bases between. CDR3 DNA sequence: TGTGCCAGCAGGCCCCCTATCCGTCACGCTGAGCAGTTCTTC. The encoded protein is CASRPPIRHAEQFF.